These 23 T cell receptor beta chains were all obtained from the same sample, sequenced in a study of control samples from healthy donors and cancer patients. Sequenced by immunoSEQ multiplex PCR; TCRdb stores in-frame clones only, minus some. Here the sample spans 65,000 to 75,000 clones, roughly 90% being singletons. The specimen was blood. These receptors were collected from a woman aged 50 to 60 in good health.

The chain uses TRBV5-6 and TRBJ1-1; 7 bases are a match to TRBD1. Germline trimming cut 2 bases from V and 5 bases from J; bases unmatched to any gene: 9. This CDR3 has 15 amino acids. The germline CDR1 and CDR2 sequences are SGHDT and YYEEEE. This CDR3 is CASSFPKFRGTEAFF. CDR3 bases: TGTGCCAGCAGCTTCCCCAAGTTCAGGGGGACTGAAGCTTTCTTT.

CDR3 protein: CASSPKGAGTGELFF. In nucleotides, the CDR3 is TGTGCCAGCAGCCCAAAGGGGGCGGGCACCGGGGAGCTGTTTTTT. The rearrangement uses TRBV9 and TRBJ2-2; TRBD1 aligns across 7 bases. V was clipped by 4 bases and J by 4 bases; unmatched bases: 7. Germline CDR1 SGDLS, CDR2 YYNGEE. This CDR3 has 15 residues.

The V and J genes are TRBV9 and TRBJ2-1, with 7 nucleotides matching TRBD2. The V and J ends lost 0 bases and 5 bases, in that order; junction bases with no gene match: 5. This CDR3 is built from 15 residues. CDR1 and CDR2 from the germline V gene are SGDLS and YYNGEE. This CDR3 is CASSVDSGTHNEQFF. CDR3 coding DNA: TGTGCCAGCAGCGTAGACAGCGGGACCCACAATGAGCAGTTCTTC.

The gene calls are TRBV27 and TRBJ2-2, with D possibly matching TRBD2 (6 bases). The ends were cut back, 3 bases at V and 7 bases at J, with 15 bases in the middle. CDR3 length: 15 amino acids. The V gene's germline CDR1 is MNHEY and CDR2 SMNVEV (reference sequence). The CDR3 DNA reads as TGTGCCAGCAGTTTTCGCGGGATACACGGCGGGGAGCTGTTTTTT. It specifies CASSFRGIHGGELFF.

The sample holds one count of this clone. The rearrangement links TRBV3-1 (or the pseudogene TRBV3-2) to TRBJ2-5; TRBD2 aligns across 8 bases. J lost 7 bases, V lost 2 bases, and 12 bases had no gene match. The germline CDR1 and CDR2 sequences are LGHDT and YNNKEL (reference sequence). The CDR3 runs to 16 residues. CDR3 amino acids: CASSQSTSGGYGTQYF. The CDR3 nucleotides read TGTGCCAGCAGCCAATCTACTAGCGGAGGCTACGGGACCCAGTACTTC.

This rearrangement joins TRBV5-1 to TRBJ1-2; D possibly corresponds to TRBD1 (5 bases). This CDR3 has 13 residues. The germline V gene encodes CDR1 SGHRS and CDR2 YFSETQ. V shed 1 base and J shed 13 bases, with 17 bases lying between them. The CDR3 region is CASSLNGRQLFTF. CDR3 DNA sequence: TGCGCCAGCAGCTTGAATGGGCGACAGCTTTTCACCTTC. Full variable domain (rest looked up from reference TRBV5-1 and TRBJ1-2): KAGVTQTPRYLIKTRGQQVTLSCSPISGHRSVSWYQQTPGQGLQFLFEYFSETQRNKGNFPGRFSGRQFSNSRSEMNVSTLELGDSALYLCASSLNGRQLFTFGSGTRLTVV.

CDR3 protein: CAILTSEDNEQFF. For the CDR3, the DNA is TGTGCCATCCTTACTAGCGAGGACAATGAGCAGTTCTTC. The gene calls are TRBV10-3 and TRBJ2-1; TRBD2 matches 7 bases. V was pared by 8 bases and J by 5 bases, with 6 bases of the junction left unmatched. The germline V gene encodes CDR1 ENHRY and CDR2 SYGVKD. The CDR3 has 13 residues.

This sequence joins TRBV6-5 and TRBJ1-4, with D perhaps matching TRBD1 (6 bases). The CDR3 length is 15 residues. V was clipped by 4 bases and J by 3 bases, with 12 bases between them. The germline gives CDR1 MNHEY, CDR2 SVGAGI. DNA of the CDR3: TGTGCCAGCAGTTTTTCCCAGGGGTCTAATGAAAAACTGTTTTTT. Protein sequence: CASSFSQGSNEKLFF.

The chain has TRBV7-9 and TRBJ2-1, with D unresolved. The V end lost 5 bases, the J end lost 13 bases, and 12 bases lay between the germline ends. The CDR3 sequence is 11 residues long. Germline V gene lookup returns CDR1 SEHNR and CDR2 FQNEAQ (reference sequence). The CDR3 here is CASSPQDGQFF. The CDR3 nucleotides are TGTGCCAGCAGCCCTCAGGACGGACAGTTCTTC.

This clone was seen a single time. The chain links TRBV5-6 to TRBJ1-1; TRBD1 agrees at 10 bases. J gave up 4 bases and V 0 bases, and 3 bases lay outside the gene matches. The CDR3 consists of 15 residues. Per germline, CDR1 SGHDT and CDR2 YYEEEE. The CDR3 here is CASSLVWTGGTEAFF. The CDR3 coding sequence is TGTGCCAGCAGCTTGGTGTGGACAGGGGGCACTGAAGCTTTCTTT.

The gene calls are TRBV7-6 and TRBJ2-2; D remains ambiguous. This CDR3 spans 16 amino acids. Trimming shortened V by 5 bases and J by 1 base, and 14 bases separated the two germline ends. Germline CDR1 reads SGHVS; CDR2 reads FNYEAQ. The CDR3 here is CASSKISSKNTGELFF. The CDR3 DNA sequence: TGTGCCAGCAGCAAGATAAGCTCTAAGAACACCGGGGAGCTGTTTTTT.

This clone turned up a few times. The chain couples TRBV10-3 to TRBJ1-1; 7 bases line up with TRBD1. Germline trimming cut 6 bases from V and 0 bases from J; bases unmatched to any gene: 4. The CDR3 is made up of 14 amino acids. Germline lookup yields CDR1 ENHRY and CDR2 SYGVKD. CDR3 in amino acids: CAISATGMNTEAFF. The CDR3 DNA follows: TGTGCCATCAGCGCGACAGGGATGAACACTGAAGCTTTCTTT.

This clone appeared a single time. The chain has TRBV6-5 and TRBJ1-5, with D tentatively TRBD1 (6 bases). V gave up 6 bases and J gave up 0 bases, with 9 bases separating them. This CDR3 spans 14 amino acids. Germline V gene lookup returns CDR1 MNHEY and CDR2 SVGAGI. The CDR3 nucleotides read TGTGCCAGCAGGAGGGACAATAGCAATCAGCCCCAGCATTTT. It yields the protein CASRRDNSNQPQHF.

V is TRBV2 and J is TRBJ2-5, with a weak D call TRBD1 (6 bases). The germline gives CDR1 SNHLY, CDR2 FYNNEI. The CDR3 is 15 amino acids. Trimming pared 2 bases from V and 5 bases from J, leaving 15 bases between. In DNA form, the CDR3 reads TGTGCCAGCAGTGAATCGCGGACGAGGGGGGAGACCCAGTACTTC. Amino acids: CASSESRTRGETQYF.

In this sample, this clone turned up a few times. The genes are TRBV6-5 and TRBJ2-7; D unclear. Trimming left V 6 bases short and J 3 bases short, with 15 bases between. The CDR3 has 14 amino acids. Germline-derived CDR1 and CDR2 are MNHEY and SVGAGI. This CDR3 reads CASSLSRFLYEQYF. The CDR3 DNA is TGTGCCAGCAGCCTATCCCGCTTCCTCTACGAGCAGTACTTC.

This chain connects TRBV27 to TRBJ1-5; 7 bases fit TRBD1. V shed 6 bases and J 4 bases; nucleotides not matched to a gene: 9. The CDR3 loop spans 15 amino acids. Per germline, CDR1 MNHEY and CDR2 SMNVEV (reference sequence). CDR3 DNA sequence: TGTGCCAGCAGGGGTTCAGGGGGGTCAAATCAGCCCCAGCATTTT. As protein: CASRGSGGSNQPQHF.

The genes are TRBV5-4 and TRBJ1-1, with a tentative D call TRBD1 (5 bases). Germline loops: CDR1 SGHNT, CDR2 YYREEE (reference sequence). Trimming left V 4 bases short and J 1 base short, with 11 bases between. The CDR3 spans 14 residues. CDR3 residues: CASSIPGPNTEAFF. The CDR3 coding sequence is TGTGCCAGCAGCATTCCGGGACCGAACACTGAAGCTTTCTTT. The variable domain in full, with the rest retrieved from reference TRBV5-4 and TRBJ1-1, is ETGVTQSPTHLIKTRGQQVTLRCSSQSGHNTVSWYQQALGQGPQFIFQYYREEENGRGNFPPRFSGLQFPNYSSELNVNALELDDSALYLCASSIPGPNTEAFFGQGTRLTVV.

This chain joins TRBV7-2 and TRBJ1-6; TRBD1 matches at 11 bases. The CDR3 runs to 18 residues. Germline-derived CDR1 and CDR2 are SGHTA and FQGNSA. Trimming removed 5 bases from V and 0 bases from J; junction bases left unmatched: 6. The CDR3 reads CASSHGQGALSYNSPLHF. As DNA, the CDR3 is TGTGCCAGCAGCCATGGACAGGGGGCTCTCTCCTATAATTCACCCCTCCACTTT.

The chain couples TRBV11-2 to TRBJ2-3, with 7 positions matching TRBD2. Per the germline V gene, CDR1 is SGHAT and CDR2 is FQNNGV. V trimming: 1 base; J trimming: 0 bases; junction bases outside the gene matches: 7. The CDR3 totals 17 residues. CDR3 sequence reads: CASSLGTGTTSTDTQYF. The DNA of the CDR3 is TGTGCCAGCAGCTTAGGGACCGGGACTACTAGCACAGATACGCAGTATTTT.

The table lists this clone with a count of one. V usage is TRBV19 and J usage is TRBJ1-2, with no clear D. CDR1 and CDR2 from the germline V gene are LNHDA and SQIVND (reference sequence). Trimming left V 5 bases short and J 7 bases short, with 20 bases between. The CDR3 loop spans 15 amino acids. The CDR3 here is CASSPGEKSRGGYTF. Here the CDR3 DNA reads TGTGCCAGTAGTCCCGGGGAGAAGTCCCGCGGTGGCTACACCTTC.

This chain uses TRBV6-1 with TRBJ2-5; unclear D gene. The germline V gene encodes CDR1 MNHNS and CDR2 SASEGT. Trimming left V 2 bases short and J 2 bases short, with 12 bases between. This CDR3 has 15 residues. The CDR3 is CASSEQIGVQETQYF. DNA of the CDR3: TGTGCCAGCAGTGAACAGATCGGAGTACAAGAGACCCAGTACTTC.

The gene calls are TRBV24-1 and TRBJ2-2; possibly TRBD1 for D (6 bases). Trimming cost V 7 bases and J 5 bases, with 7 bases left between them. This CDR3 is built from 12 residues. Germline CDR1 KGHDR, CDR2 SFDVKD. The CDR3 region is CATRRGTGELFF. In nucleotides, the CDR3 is TGTGCCACCAGGAGGGGGACCGGGGAGCTGTTTTTT.

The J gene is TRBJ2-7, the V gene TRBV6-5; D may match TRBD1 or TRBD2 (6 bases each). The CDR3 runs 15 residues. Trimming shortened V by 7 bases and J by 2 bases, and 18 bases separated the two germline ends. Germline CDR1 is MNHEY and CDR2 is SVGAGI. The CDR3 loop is CASTKEGDGTYEQYF. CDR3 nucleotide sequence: TGTGCCAGCACCAAGGAGGGGGACGGAACCTACGAGCAGTACTTC.